The subject of this entry is one TCR beta chain. The CDR3 spans 15 residues. V gave up 3 bases and J gave up 3 bases, with 14 bases separating them. Germline-derived CDR1 and CDR2 are LNHDA and SQIVND (reference sequence). This sample was taken from a study of tumor-infiltrating lymphocytes in oesophageal squamous cell carcinoma. MiXCR, applied by TCRdb to the PCR reads, yields one record per CDR3 protein. This sample has roughly 21,000 distinct CDR3 sequences, with 35% to 45% found just once. The rearrangement uses TRBV19 and TRBJ1-1; tentative D call: TRBD1 (5 bases). Sequenced sample: esophageal tumor tissue. The clonotype was recovered from a male donor with esophageal squamous cell carcinoma. In nucleotides, the CDR3 is TGTGCCAGTAGTATTCTTCAGGGAAGGTACACTGAAGCTTTCTTT. The encoded protein is CASSILQGRYTEAFF.